Shown below are 2 T cell receptor beta chains from a single sample sequenced in a study of shared clonotypes between healthy human individuals. Assay: immunoSEQ multiplex PCR; the TCRdb copy retains only in-frame clones and omits some. The data contain over 2 million clones, 85% to 95% of them seen just once; the ten biggest clones take up 0.13%. The specimen was naive CD4+ T cells sorted from blood. Subset reported: CD45RA+ positively selected. Receptor source: a man aged 18 to 35 in good health.

As concerns this clone: Other DNA sequences in the same sample also yield this CDR3. CDR3 coding DNA: TGTGCCAGCAGTGAGGGGGGAGTATATGGCTACACCTTC. This translates into CASSEGGVYGYTF. This sequence joins TRBV6-1 and TRBJ1-2, with D possibly matching TRBD1 (5 bases). CDR1 is MNHNS and CDR2 is SASEGT in the germline V gene. This CDR3 is 13 amino acids long. With 3 bases removed from V and 5 bases from J, the gap between germline ends came to 10 bases.

The chain is built from TRBV5-8 and TRBJ2-6; 7 bases are shared with TRBD1. The V gene end was trimmed by 4 bases and the J gene end by 0 bases; junction bases not matched to a gene: 13. CDR1 and CDR2 from the germline V gene are SGHTS and YDEGEE. This CDR3 region has 19 residues. CDR3 nucleotides: TGTGCCAGCAGCATAAATCCCGGGACAGTGATCTCTGGGGCCAACGTCCTGACTTTC. As protein: CASSINPGTVISGANVLTF. Supplemented by reference TRBV5-8 and TRBJ2-6, the full variable domain reads EAGVTQSPTHLIKTRGQQATLRCSPISGHTSVYWYQQALGLGLQFLLWYDEGEERNRGNFPPRFSGRQFPNYSSELNVNALELEDSALYLCASSINPGTVISGANVLTFGAGSRLTVL.